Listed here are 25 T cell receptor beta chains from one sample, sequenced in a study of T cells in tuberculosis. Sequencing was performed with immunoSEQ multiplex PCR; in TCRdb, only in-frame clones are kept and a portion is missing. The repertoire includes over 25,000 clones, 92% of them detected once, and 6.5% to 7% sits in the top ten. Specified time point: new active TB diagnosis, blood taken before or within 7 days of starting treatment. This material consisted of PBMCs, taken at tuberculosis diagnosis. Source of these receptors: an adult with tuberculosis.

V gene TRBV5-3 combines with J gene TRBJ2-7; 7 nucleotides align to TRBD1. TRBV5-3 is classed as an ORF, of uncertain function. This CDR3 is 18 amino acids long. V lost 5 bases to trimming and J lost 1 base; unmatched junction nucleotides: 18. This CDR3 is CARSPLIRDRTFSYEQYF. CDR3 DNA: TGTGCCAGAAGTCCGCTGATCCGGGACAGAACTTTTTCCTACGAGCAGTACTTC.

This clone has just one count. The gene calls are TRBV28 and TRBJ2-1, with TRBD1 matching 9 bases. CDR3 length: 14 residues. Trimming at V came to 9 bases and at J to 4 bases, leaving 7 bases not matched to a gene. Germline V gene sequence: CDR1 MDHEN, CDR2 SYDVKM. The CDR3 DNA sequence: TGTGCCAGTGGTTTGGACAGGGGTTACAATGAGCAGTTCTTC. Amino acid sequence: CASGLDRGYNEQFF. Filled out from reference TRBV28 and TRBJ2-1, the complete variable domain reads DVKVTQSSRYLVKRTGEKVFLECVQDMDHENMFWYRQDPGLGLRLIYFSYDVKMKEKGDIPEGYSVSREKKERFSLILESASTNQTSMYLCASGLDRGYNEQFFGPGTRLTVL.

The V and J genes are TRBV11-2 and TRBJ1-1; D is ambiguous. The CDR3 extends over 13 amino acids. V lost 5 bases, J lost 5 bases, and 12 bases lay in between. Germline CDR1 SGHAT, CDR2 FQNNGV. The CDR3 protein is CASSPPGGTEAFF. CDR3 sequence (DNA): TGTGCCAGCAGCCCCCCGGGCGGGACTGAAGCTTTCTTT.

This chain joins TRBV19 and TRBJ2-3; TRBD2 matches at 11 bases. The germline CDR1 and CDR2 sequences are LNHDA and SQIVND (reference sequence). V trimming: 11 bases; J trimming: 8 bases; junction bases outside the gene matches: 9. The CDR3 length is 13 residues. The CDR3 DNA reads TGTGCCTCTCAGACTAGCGGGAAGGGTACGCAGTATTTT. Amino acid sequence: CASQTSGKGTQYF.

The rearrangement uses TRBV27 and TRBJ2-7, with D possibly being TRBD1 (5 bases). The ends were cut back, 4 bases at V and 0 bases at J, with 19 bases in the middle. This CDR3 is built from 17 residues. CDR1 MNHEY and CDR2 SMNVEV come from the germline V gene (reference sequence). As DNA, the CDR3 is TGTGCCAGCAGTTCCTCGGACATGGGTCACCACTCCTACGAGCAGTACTTC. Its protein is CASSSSDMGHHSYEQYF.

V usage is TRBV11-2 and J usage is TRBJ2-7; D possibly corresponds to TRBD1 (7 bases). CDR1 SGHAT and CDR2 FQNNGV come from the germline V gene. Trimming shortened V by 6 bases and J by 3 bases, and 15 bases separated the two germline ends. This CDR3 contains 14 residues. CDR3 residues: CASRIRGEGYEQYF. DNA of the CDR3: TGTGCCAGCAGAATCAGGGGGGAAGGCTACGAGCAGTACTTC.

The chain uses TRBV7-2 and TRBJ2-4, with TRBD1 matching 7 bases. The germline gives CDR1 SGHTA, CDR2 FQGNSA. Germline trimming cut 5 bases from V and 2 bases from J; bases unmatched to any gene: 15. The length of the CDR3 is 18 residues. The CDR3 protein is CASSMSRTGLNPKNIQYF. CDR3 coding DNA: TGTGCCAGCAGCATGAGCCGGACAGGCCTCAATCCCAAAAACATTCAGTACTTC. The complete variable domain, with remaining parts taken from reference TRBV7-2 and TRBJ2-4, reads GAGVSQSPSNKVTEKGKDVELRCDPISGHTALYWYRQSLGQGLEFLIYFQGNSAPDKSGLPSDRFSAERTGGSVSTLTIQRTQQEDSAVYLCASSMSRTGLNPKNIQYFGAGTRLSVL.

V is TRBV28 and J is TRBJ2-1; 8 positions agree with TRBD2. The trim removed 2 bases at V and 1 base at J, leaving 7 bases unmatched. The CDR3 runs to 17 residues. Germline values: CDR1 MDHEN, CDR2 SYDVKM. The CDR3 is CASSLAASGFSYNEQFF. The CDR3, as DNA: TGTGCCAGCAGTTTAGCTGCTAGCGGGTTTTCCTACAATGAGCAGTTCTTC.

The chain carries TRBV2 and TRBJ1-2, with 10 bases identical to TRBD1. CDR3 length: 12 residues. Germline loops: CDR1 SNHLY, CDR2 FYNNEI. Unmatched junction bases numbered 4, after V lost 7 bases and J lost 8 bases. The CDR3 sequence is CASKGTGVGYTF. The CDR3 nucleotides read TGTGCCAGCAAGGGGACAGGGGTCGGCTACACCTTC.

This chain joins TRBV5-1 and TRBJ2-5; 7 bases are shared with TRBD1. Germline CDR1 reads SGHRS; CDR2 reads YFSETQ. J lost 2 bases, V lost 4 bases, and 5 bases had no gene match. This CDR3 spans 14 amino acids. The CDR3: CASSTMDRQETQYF. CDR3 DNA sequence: TGCGCCAGCAGCACGATGGACAGGCAAGAGACCCAGTACTTC.

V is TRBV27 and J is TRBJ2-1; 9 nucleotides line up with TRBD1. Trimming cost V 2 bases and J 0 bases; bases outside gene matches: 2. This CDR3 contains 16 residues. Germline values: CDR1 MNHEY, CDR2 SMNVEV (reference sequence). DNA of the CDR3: TGTGCCAGCAGTTTAGGGACAGGGACCTCCTACAATGAGCAGTTCTTC. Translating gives CASSLGTGTSYNEQFF.

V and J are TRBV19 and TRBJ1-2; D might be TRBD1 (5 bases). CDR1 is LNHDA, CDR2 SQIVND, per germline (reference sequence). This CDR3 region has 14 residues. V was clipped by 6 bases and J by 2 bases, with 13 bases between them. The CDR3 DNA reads TGTGCCAGTAGGTCAGACAGACTGAACTATGGCTACACCTTC. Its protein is CASRSDRLNYGYTF.

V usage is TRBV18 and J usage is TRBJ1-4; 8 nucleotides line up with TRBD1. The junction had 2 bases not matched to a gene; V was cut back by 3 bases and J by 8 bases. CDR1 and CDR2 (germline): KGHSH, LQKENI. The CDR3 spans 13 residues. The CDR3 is CASSPDREEKLFF. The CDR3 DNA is TGTGCCAGCTCACCGGACAGGGAGGAAAAACTGTTTTTT.

CDR3 sequence: CASERQGSNQPQHF. The CDR3, as DNA: TGTGCCAGTGAAAGACAGGGAAGCAATCAGCCCCAGCATTTT. The chain has TRBV19 and TRBJ1-5; 7 nucleotides line up with TRBD1. Germline CDR1 reads LNHDA; CDR2 reads SQIVND (reference sequence). The CDR3 runs 14 residues. After removal of 8 bases from V and 1 base from J, the junction contained 5 bases not matched to a gene.

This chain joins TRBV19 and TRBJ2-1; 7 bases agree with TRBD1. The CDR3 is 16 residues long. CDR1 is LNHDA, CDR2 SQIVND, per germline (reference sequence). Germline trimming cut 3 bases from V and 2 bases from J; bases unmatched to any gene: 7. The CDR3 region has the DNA TGTGCCAGTAGTATCTCGGCAGGGGGTACCTACAATGAGCAGTTCTTC. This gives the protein CASSISAGGTYNEQFF.

The CDR3 region is CAWGQASNYGYTF. In nucleotides, the CDR3 is TGTGCCTGGGGGCAGGCCTCTAACTATGGCTACACCTTC. The V call is TRBV30, the J call TRBJ1-2; D gene unclear. From germline, CDR1 is GTSNPN and CDR2 SVGIG (reference sequence). Trimming removed 5 bases from V and 0 bases from J, with 10 bases in between. This CDR3 has 13 residues.

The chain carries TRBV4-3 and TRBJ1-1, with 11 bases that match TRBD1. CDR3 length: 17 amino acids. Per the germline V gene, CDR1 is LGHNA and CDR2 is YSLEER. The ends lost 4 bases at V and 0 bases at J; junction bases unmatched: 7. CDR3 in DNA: TGCGCCAGCAGCCGGAAGGGACAGGGGGTTCTGAACACTGAAGCTTTCTTT. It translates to CASSRKGQGVLNTEAFF.

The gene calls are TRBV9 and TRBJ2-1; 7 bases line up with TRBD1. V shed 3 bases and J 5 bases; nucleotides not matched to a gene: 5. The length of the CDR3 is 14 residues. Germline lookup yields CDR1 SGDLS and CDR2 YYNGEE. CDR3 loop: CASSAGQNNNEQFF. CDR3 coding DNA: TGTGCCAGCAGCGCGGGACAGAACAACAATGAGCAGTTCTTC.

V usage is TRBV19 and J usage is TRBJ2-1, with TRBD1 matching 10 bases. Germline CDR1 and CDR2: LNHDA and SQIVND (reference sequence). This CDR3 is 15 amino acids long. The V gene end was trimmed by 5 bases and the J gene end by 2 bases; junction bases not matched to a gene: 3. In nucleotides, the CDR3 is TGTGCCAGTAGTCCGGGACAGGGGACCTACAATGAGCAGTTCTTC. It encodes CASSPGQGTYNEQFF.

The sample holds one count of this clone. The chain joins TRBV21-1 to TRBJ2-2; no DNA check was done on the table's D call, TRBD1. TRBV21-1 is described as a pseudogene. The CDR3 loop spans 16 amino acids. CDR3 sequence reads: CASSKDGTGNTGELFF. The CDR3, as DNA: TGTGCCAGCAGCAAAGACGGGACAGGGAACACCGGGGAGCTGTTTTTT.

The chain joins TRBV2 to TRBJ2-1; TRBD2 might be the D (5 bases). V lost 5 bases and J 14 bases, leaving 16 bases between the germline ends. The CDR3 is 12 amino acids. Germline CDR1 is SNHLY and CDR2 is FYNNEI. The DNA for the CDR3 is TGTGCCAGCAGTCCTGACGTGTTGCGGGAGTTCTTC. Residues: CASSPDVLREFF.

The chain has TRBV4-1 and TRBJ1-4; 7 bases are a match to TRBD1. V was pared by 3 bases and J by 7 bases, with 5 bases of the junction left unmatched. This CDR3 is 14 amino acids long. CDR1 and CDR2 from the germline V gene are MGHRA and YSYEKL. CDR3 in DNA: TGCGCCAGCAGCCACGAGGGGGCTGGTGAAAAACTGTTTTTT. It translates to CASSHEGAGEKLFF.

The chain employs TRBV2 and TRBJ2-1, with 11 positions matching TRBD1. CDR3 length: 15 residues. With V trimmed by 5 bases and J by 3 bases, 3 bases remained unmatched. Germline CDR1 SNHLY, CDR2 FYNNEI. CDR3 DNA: TGTGCCAGCAGTCCCGGGACAGGGGGCTACAATGAGCAGTTCTTC. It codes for CASSPGTGGYNEQFF.

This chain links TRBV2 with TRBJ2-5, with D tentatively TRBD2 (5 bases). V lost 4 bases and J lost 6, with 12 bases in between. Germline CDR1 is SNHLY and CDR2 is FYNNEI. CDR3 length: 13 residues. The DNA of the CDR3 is TGTGCCAGCAGTGCTAGAGGGTTCAAGACCCAGTACTTC. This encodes CASSARGFKTQYF.

The CDR3 DNA sequence: TGCGCCAGCATTCGACAGGGTTGCTACGAGCAGTACTTC. It codes for CASIRQGCYEQYF. This chain uses TRBV10-1 with TRBJ2-7; 7 bases map to TRBD1. Trimming took 7 bases from V and 3 from J; bases not matched to a gene: 6. CDR1 WNHNN and CDR2 SYGVQD come from the germline V gene (reference sequence). The CDR3 totals 13 residues.